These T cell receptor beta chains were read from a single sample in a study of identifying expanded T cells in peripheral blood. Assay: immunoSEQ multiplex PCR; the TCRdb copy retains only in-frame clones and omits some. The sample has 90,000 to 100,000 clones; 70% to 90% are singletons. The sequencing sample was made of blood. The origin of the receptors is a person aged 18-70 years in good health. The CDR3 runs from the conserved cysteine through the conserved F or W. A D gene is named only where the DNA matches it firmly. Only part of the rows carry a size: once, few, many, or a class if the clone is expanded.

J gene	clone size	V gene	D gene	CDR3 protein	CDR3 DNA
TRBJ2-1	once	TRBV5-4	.	CASSLTGPYNEQFF	TGTGCCAGCAGCCTTACAGGCCCCTACAATGAGCAGTTCTTC
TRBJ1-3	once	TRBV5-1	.	CASSFQGTGNTIYF	TGCGCCAGCAGCTTCCAGGGGACTGGAAACACCATATATTTT
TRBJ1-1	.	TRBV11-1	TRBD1	CASRMTGGSNTEAFF	TGTGCCAGCAGGATGACAGGGGGCTCGAACACTGAAGCTTTCTTT
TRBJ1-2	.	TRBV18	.	CASSPQQDSNYGYTF	TGTGCCAGCTCACCACAGCAGGACAGTAACTATGGCTACACCTTC
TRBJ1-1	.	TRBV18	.	CASSSNLGNTEAFF	TGTGCCAGCTCATCGAACCTGGGGAACACTGAAGCTTTCTTT
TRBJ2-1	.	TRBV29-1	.	CSVVGNEQFF	TGCAGCGTTGTGGGGAATGAGCAGTTCTTC
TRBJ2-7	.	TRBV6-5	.	CASSYRPRDEQYF	TGTGCCAGCAGTTACCGCCCCAGGGACGAGCAGTACTTC
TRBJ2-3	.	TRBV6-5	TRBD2	CASWSGGTDTQYF	TGTGCCAGCTGGTCGGGGGGTACAGATACGCAGTATTTT
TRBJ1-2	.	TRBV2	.	CASVISHGSGYGYTF	TGTGCCAGCGTCATCTCCCATGGGTCTGGCTATGGCTACACCTTC
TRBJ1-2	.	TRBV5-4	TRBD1	CASSWTGGVGYGYTF	TGTGCCAGCAGTTGGACAGGGGGAGTAGGCTATGGCTACACCTTC
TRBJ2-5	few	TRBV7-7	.	CASSLGPQQETQYF	TGTGCCAGCAGCTTAGGGCCGCAGCAAGAGACCCAGTACTTC
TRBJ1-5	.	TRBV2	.	CASKERAGGNQPQHF	TGTGCCAGCAAGGAGAGGGCGGGGGGCAATCAGCCCCAGCATTTT
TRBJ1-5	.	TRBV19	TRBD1	CASSMGDRAGNQPQHF	TGTGCCAGTAGTATGGGGGACAGGGCGGGCAATCAGCCCCAGCATTTT
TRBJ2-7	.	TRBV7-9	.	CASSRSYEQYF	TGTGCCAGCAGTCGGTCCTACGAGCAGTACTTC
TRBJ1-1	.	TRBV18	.	CASSPGATEAFF	TGTGCCAGCTCACCTGGAGCCACTGAAGCTTTCTTT
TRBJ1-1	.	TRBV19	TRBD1	CATGQGVNTEAFF	TGTGCCACCGGACAGGGGGTGAACACTGAAGCTTTCTTT
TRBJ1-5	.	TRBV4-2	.	CASSQEGVGVSNQPQHF	TGTGCCAGCAGCCAAGAGGGCGTAGGGGTGAGCAATCAGCCCCAGCATTTT
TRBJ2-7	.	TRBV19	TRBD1	CASKGTGGYEQYF	TGTGCCAGTAAAGGGACAGGGGGCTACGAGCAGTACTTC
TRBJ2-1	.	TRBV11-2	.	CASSLGGSSYNEQFF	TGTGCCAGCAGCTTAGGAGGGAGCTCCTACAATGAGCAGTTCTTC
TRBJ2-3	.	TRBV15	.	CATSRDPTDTQYF	TGTGCCACCAGCAGAGATCCCACAGATACGCAGTATTTT
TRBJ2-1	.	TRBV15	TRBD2	CATSRGAGGSGYNEQFF	TGTGCCACCAGCAGAGGGGCGGGCGGGAGTGGCTATAATGAGCAGTTCTTC
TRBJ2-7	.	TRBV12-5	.	CASAPSNREYEQYF	TGTGCTAGTGCCCCAAGCAACAGAGAATACGAGCAGTACTTC
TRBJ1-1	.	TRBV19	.	CASNSRNTEAFF	TGTGCCAGTAACAGCAGGAACACTGAAGCTTTCTTT
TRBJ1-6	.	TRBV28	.	CASSLQGPSSYNSPLHF	TGTGCCAGCAGTTTGCAGGGGCCGAGCTCCTATAATTCACCCCTCCACTTT
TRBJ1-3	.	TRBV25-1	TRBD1	CASRNLGQTDISGNTIYF	TGTGCCAGCAGAAATCTGGGACAGACAGATATCTCTGGAAACACCATATATTTT
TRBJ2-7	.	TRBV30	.	CAWTSPGQTYEQYF	TGTGCCTGGACCTCTCCGGGACAAACCTACGAGCAGTACTTC
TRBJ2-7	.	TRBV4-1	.	CASSQVPTGRAPEQYF	TGCGCCAGCAGCCAAGTACCCACCGGGAGAGCCCCTGAGCAGTACTTC
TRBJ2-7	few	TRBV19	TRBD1	CASSMAGGTYEQYF	TGTGCCAGTAGTATGGCAGGGGGAACCTACGAGCAGTACTTC
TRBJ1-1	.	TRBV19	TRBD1	CASTKGANTEAFF	TGTGCCAGTACTAAGGGGGCGAACACTGAAGCTTTCTTT